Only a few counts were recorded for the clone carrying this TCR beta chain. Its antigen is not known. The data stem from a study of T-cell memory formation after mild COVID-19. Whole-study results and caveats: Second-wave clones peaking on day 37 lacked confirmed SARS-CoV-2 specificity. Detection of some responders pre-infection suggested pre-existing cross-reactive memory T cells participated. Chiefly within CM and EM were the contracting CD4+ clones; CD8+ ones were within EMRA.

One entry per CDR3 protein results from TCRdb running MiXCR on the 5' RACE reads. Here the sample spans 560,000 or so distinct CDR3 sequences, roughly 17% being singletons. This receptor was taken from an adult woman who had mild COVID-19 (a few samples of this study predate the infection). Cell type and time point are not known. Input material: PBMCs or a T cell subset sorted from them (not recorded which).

The CDR3 sequence is CASSASGGTYNEQFF. Written as DNA, the CDR3 is TGTGCCAGCAGCGCGAGCGGGGGGACATACAATGAGCAGTTCTTC. The chain has TRBV7-3 and TRBJ2-1; 9 nucleotides match TRBD2. The CDR3 sequence is 15 residues long. Trimming took 5 bases from V and 4 from J; bases not matched to a gene: 6. Germline loops: CDR1 SGHTA, CDR2 FQGTGA.